The 8 T cell receptor beta chains in this list originate from one sample, sequenced in a study of T cells expressing NK-cell markers. From its re-call of the 5' RACE reads, TCRdb lists each CDR3 protein once, without DNA. This sample's table has more than 400,000 distinct CDR3 sequences. Sequencing was done on a sample of blood T cells: a sorted CD56 or NKG2C T cell subset, CD4+ or CD8+ T cells, or bulk PBMC T cells (not recorded which). These receptors were obtained from a woman between 18 and 69 years old in good health.

The V and J genes are TRBV20-1 and TRBJ1-2; TCRdb's assignment of TRBD1 cannot be checked, as there is no DNA. The CDR3 runs to 12 residues. Looked up from germline, CDR1 is DFQATT and CDR2 is SNEGSKA (reference sequence). The CDR3: CSAPRQGDGYTF.

V usage is TRBV7-3 and J usage is TRBJ2-1; with no DNA, the TCRdb D assignment of TRBD1 cannot be verified. CDR1 is SGHTA, CDR2 FQGTGA, per germline. This CDR3 has 12 amino acids. This chain's CDR3 is CASRGQDREQFF.

The chain has TRBV4-3 and TRBJ1-1. The germline gives CDR1 LGHNA, CDR2 YSLEER. The CDR3 runs to 13 residues. CDR3 in amino acids: CASEEVLNTEAFF.

The gene calls are TRBV9 and TRBJ2-3; the TCRdb D gene call, TRBD2, has no DNA to confirm it. Germline V lookup: CDR1 SGDLS, CDR2 YYNGEE. The CDR3 has 15 amino acids. CDR3 protein: CASSPSGGATDTQYF.

The chain joins TRBV23-1 to TRBJ2-7; TCRdb's assignment of TRBD1 cannot be checked, as there is no DNA. TRBV23-1 falls under the ORF class, with uncertain function. The CDR3 totals 20 residues. CDR3 residues: CASSQSPDLRRGPLSYEQYF.

This chain joins TRBV7-9 and TRBJ2-1. CDR3 length: 13 residues. Germline CDR1 is SEHNR and CDR2 is FQNEAQ (reference sequence). Here the CDR3 reads CASSSVRYNEQFF.

This chain links TRBV7-9 with TRBJ1-3. Per germline, CDR1 SEHNR and CDR2 FQNEAQ (reference sequence). The CDR3 extends over 16 amino acids. CDR3 sequence reads: CASSLGHQSSGNTIYF. The entire variable domain, with the rest obtained from reference TRBV7-9 and TRBJ1-3, is as follows: DTGVSQNPRHKITKRGQNVTFRCDPISEHNRLYWYRQTLGQGPEFLTYFQNEAQLEKSRLLSDRFSAERPKGSFSTLEIQRTEQGDSAMYLCASSLGHQSSGNTIYFGEGSWLTVV.

V and J are TRBV5-1 and TRBJ2-3; TCRdb outputs TRBD1, but without DNA this stays unchecked. The CDR3 covers 13 residues. From germline, CDR1 is SGHRS and CDR2 YFSETQ. The CDR3 loop reads CASSPEGDDTQYF.